This is a list of T cell receptor beta chains from one sample in a study of blood T cell repertoires in COVID-19. Data came from immunoSEQ multiplex PCR; TCRdb stores just in-frame clones and leaves some out. The sample holds about 240,000 clones, roughly 86% seen once. The sequenced sample was PBMCs or T cells enriched from blood (not recorded which). Every receptor here comes from a woman aged 25 to 45 with acute COVID-19. Each CDR3 is given with its conserved first and last residue. The D gene is left open where the match is weak. Expanded clones get a size class; other rows say once, few or many, or leave the size out.

cdr3_aa	cdr3_nt	clone_size	j_call	d_call	cdr3_length	v_call
CASSGDRGNSPLHF	TGTGCCAGCAGCGGGGACAGGGGTAATTCACCCCTCCACTTT	once	TRBJ1-6	TRBD1	14	TRBV5-5
CAWSTGSYEQYF	TGTGCCTGGAGTACAGGGTCCTACGAGCAGTACTTC	once	TRBJ2-7	NA	12	TRBV30
CASSSGWATYEQYF	TGTGCCAGCAGCTCCGGCTGGGCGACCTACGAGCAGTACTTC	NA	TRBJ2-7	NA	14	TRBV3-1/TRBV3-2
CASSRQGGNEQFF	TGTGCCAGTAGTAGGCAGGGGGGCAATGAGCAGTTCTTC	NA	TRBJ2-1	NA	13	TRBV19
CASRTGTSDHTQYF	TGTGCCAGCAGGACCGGGACTAGCGATCATACGCAGTATTTT	NA	TRBJ2-3	TRBD2	14	TRBV6-5
CASSIEGGAIQPQHF	TGTGCCAGTAGTATCGAGGGGGGGGCCATTCAGCCCCAGCATTTT	NA	TRBJ1-5	NA	15	TRBV19
CASLGQGNNEQFF	TGTGCCAGCCTGGGACAGGGTAACAATGAGCAGTTCTTC	NA	TRBJ2-1	TRBD1	13	TRBV2
CASSQRNGTGALYSNQPQHF	TGCGCCAGCAGCCAACGCAACGGGACAGGGGCCCTATATAGCAATCAGCCCCAGCATTTT	NA	TRBJ1-5	TRBD1	20	TRBV4-1
CASSRRQNTGELFF	TGCGCCAGCAGCCGCAGACAGAACACCGGGGAGCTGTTTTTT	NA	TRBJ2-2	NA	14	TRBV4-3
CASSVEGTDDYGYTF	TGTGCCAGCAGCGTAGAGGGGACAGACGACTATGGCTACACCTTC	NA	TRBJ1-2	TRBD1	15	TRBV9
CASSQDGGEHQPQHF	TGCGCCAGCAGCCAAGATGGTGGGGAGCATCAGCCCCAGCATTTT	NA	TRBJ1-5	NA	15	TRBV4-1
CASSGGDANTEAFF	TGTGCCAGCAGCGGGGGGGACGCCAACACTGAAGCTTTCTTT	NA	TRBJ1-1	NA	14	TRBV11-2
CASSPIDLGDWGETQYF	TGTGCCAGCTCACCCATAGACCTGGGAGACTGGGGAGAGACCCAGTACTTC	NA	TRBJ2-5	NA	17	TRBV18
CASSREVNTEAFF	TGTGCCAGTAGTCGGGAGGTGAACACTGAAGCTTTCTTT	NA	TRBJ1-1	NA	13	TRBV19
CASSPGGESYEQYF	TGTGCCAGCAGCCCCGGAGGCGAATCCTACGAGCAGTACTTC	once	TRBJ2-7	NA	14	TRBV9
CASSAVGLFF	TGTGCCAGTAGTGCGGTAGGACTGTTTTTT	NA	TRBJ1-4	NA	10	TRBV19
CASSSEWGQGLGNQPQHF	TGTGCCAGCAGCTCCGAGTGGGGCCAGGGTCTGGGGAATCAGCCCCAGCATTTT	NA	TRBJ1-5	NA	18	TRBV2
CASSFGTSGYEQYF	TGCGCCAGCAGCTTCGGGACTAGCGGCTACGAGCAGTACTTC	NA	TRBJ2-7	TRBD2	14	TRBV5-1
CASSLVQYTEAFF	TGCGCCAGCAGCTTGGTTCAGTACACTGAAGCTTTCTTT	few	TRBJ1-1	NA	13	TRBV5-1